This T cell receptor (beta chain) is drawn from a study of technical replicates of blood from a handful of donors (dated by TCRdb to about 2017). Measured from the cysteine to the phenylalanine, the CDR3 is 13 residues long. Only the CDR3 region is kept as DNA, spanning 39 bases read in frame from base 1. CDR1 MNHEY and CDR2 SVGAGI are derived from the germline V gene. Receptors were amplified or captured by the immunoSEQ multiplex PCR assay. Sourced from immuneACCESS, this table was stored by TCRdb with only in-frame sequences that have V and J called. A share of the clones is absent; for the studies checked, an unresolved V gene accounts for under half, and the remainder has no known explanation. Across this sample there are approximately 100,000 clones, with more than 90% seen only once. The ten largest clones capture about 0.23% of the sample. With regard to this clone: Which antigen it targets is not known. Nothing much larger sits one base from this clone, and base qualities are not available.

The chain employs TRBV6-5 and TRBJ2-4, and 7 junction bases match TRBD1. Source material: T cells isolated from PBMCs. The TCR comes from a human donor in good health. CDR3 protein: CATGDLAKNIQYF. The sequenced DNA: TGTGCAACAGGGGACCTCGCCAAAAACATTCAGTACTTC.